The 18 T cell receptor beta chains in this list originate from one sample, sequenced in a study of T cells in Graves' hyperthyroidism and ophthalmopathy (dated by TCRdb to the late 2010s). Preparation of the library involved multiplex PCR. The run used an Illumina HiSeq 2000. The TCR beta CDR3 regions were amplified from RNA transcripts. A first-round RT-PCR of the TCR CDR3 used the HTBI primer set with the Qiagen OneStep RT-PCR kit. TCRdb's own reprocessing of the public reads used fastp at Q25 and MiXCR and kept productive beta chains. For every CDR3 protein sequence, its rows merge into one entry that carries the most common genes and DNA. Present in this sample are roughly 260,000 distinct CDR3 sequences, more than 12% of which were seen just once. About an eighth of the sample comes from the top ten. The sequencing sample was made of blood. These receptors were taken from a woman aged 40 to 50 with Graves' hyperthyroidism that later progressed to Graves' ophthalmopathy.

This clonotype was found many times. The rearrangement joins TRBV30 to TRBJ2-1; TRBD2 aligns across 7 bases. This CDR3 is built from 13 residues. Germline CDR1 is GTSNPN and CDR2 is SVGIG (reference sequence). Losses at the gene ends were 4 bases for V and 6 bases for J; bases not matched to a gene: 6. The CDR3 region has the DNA TGTGCCTGGAATCGGGAGGTTCCCAATGAGCAGTTCTTC. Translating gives CAWNREVPNEQFF.

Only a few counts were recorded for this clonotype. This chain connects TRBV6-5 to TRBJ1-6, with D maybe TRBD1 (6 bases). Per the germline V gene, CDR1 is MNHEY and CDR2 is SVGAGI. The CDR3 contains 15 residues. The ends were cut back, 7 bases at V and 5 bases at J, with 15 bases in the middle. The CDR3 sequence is CASTNSDRDNSPLHF. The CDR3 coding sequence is TGTGCCAGCACTAACTCGGACAGAGATAATTCACCCCTCCACTTT.

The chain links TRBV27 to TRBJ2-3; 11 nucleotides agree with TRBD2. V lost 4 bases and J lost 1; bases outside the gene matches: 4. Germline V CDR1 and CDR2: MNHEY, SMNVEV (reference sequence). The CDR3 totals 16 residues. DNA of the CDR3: TGTGCCAGCAGTTCGCCGGGACTAGCGGGCACAGATACGCAGTATTTT. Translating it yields CASSSPGLAGTDTQYF.

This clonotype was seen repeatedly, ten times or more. CDR3 DNA: TGTGCCAGCAGTCTTGAGTCGGGGCGTTTCTATGGCTACACCTTC. Translated: CASSLESGRFYGYTF. J is TRBJ1-2 and V is TRBV6-1; D might be TRBD1 (5 bases). The V end was cut by 5 bases, the J end by 4 bases, with 17 bases between. The CDR3 is made up of 15 amino acids. The germline V gene has CDR1 MNHNS and CDR2 SASEGT.

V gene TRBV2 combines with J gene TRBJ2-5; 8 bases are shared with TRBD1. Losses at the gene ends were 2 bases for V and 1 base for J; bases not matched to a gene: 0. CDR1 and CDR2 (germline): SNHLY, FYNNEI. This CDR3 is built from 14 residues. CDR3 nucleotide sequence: TGTGCCAGCAGTGAACAGGGGGCCCAAGAGACCCAGTACTTC. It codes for CASSEQGAQETQYF.

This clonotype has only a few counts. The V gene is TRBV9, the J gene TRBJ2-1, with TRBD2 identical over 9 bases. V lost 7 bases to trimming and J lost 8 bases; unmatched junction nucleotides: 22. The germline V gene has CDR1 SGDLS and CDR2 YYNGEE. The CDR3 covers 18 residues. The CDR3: CASGSEQEPLAGLDEQFF. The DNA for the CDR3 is TGTGCCAGCGGTTCGGAGCAGGAACCGCTAGCGGGACTGGATGAGCAGTTCTTC. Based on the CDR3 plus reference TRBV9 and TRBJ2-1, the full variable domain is DSGVTQTPKHLITATGQRVTLRCSPRSGDLSVYWYQQSLDQGLQFLIQYYNGEERAKGNILERFSAQQFPDLHSELNLSSLELGDSALYFCASGSEQEPLAGLDEQFFGPGTRLTVL.

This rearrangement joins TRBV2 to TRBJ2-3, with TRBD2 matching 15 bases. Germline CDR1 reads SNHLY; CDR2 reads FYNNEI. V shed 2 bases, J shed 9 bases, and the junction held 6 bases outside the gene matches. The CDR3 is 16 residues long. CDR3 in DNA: TGTGCCAGCAGTGAATGGACTAGCGGGAGGGCAAGGACGCAGTATTTT. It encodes CASSEWTSGRARTQYF.

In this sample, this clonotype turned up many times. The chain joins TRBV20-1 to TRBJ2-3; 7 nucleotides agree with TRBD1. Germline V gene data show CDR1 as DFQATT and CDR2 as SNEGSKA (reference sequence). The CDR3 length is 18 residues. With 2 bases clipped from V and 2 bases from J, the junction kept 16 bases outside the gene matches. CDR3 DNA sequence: TGCAGTGCTAGATCCTCACCCCCCGCAGGGGGAATCACAGATACGCAGTATTTT. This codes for CSARSSPPAGGITDTQYF.

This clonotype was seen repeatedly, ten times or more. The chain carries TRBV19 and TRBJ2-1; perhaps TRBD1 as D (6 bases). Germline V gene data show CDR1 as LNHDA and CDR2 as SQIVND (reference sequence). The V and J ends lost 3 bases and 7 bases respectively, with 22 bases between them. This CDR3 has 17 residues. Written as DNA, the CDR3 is TGTGCCAGTAGTATTGGACAGCGTTGGGCGTGGGAGAATGAGCAGTTCTTC. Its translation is CASSIGQRWAWENEQFF.

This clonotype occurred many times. CDR3 region: CSVEGPNTEAFF. The CDR3 DNA sequence: TGCAGCGTTGAAGGACCGAACACTGAAGCTTTCTTT. V gene TRBV29-1 combines with J gene TRBJ1-1; D ambiguous. Looked up from germline, CDR1 is SQVTM and CDR2 is ANQGSEA. The CDR3 totals 12 residues. V was clipped by 1 base and J by 1 base, with 4 bases between them.

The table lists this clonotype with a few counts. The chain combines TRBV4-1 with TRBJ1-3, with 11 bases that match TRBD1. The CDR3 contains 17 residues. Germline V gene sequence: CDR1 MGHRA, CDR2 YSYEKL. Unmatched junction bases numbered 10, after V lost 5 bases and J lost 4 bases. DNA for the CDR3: TGCGCCAGCAGCGGGACCGGGACAGGGGGATCCGGAAACACCATATATTTT. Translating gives CASSGTGTGGSGNTIYF.

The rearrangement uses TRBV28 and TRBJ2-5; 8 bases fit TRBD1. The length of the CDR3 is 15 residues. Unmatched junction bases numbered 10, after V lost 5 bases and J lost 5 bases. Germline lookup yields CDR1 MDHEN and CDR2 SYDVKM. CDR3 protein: CASSVQRTGQETQYF. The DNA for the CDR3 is TGTGCCAGCAGTGTACAACGGACAGGGCAGGAGACCCAGTACTTC. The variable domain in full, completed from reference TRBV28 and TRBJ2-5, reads DVKVTQSSRYLVKRTGEKVFLECVQDMDHENMFWYRQDPGLGLRLIYFSYDVKMKEKGDIPEGYSVSREKKERFSLILESASTNQTSMYLCASSVQRTGQETQYFGPGTRLLVL.

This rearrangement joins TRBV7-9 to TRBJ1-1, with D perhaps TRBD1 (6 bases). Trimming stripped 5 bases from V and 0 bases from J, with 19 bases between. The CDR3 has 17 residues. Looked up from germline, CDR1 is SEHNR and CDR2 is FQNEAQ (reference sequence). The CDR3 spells CASSPAGGGGLNTEAFF. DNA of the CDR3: TGTGCCAGCAGCCCTGCGGGGGGGGGCGGTCTGAACACTGAAGCTTTCTTT.

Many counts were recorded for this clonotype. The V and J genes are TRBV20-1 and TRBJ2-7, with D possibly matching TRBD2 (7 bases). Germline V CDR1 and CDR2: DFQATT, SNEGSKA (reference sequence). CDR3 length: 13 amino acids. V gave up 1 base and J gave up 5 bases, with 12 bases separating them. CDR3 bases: TGCAGTGCTAGAGGGGAGGGGGGGAACGAGCAGTACTTC. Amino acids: CSARGEGGNEQYF.

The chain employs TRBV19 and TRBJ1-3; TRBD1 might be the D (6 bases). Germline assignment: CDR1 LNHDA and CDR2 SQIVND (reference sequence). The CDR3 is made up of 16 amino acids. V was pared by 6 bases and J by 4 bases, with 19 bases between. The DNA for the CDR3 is TGTGCCAGTAGCAGGTCCCAGGGGACCTGGGGAAACACCATATATTTT. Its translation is CASSRSQGTWGNTIYF.

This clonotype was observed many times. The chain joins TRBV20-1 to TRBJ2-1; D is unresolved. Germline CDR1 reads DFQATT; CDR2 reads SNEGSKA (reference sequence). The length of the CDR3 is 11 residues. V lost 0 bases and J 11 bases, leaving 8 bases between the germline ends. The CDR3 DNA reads TGCAGTGCTAGAGATTGGTTTAAGCAGTTCTTC. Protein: CSARDWFKQFF.

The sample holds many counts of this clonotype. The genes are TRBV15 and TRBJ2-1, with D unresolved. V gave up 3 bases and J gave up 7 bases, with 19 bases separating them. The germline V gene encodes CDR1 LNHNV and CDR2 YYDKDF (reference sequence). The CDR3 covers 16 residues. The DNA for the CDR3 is TGTGCCACCAGCAGCTTAATTAGCTTCCGATCGAATGAGCAGTTCTTC. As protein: CATSSLISFRSNEQFF.

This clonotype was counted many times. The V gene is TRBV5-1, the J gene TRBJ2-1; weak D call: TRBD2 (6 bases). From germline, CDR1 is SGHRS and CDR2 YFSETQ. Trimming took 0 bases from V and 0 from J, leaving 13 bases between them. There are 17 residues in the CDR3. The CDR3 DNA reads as TGCGCCAGCAGCTTGGGCCCACGGGGGAACTCCTACAATGAGCAGTTCTTC. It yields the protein CASSLGPRGNSYNEQFF.